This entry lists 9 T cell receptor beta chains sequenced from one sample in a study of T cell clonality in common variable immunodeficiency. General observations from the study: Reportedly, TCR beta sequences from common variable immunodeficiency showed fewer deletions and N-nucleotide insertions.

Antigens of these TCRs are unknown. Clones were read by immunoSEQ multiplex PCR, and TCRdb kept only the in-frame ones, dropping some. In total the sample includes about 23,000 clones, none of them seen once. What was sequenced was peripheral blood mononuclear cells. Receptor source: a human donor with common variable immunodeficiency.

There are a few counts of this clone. The CDR3 bases that were read are TGTGCCTGGAGTGTATGGGCGGACAGGGAACATTACGAG. It yields the protein CAWSVWADREHYE. The CDR3, in full, reads CAWSVWADREHYEQYF. This chain uses TRBV30 with TRBJ2-7; 8 bases match TRBD1. The read comes to an end 3 residues before the CDR3 does, leaving the germline J gene to fill in the end. The germline V gene has CDR1 GTSNPN and CDR2 SVGIG (reference sequence). The V gene end was trimmed by 0 bases and the J gene end by 4 bases; junction bases not matched to a gene: 11. The CDR3 is 16 amino acids.

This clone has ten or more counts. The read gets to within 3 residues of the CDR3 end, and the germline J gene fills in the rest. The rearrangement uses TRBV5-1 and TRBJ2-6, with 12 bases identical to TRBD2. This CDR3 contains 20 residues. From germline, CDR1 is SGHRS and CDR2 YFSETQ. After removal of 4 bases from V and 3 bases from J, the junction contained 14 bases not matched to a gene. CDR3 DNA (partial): TGCGCCAGCAGCGTCTCTTCCCCTAGCGGGGGGGCCTTTGGGGCCAACGTC. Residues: CASSVSSPSGGAFGANV. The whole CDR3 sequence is CASSVSSPSGGAFGANVLTF.

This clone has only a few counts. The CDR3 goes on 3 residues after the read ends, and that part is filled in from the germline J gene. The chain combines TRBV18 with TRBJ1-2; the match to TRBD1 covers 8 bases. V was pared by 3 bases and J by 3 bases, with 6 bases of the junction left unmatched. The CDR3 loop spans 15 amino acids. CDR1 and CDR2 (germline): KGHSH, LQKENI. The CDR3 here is CASSPGQGRDYGYTF. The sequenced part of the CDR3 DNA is TGTGCCAGCTCACCCGGACAGGGCCGAGACTATGGC.

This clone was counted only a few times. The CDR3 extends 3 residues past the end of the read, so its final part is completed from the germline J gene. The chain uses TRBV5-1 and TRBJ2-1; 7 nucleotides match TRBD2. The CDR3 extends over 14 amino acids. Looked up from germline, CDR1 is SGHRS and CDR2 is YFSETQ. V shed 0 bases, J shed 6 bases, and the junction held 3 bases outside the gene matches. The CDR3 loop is CASSLGGTINEQFF. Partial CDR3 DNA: TGCGCCAGCAGCTTGGGCGGGACTATCAATGAG.

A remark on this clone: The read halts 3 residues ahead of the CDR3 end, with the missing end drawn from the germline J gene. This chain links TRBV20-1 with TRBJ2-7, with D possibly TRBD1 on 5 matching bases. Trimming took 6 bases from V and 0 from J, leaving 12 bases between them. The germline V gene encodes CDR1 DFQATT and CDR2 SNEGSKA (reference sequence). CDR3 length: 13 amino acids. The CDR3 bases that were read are TGCAGTGCCAGGACAACCAACTCCTACGAG. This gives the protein CSARTTNSYE. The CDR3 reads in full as CSARTTNSYEQYF.

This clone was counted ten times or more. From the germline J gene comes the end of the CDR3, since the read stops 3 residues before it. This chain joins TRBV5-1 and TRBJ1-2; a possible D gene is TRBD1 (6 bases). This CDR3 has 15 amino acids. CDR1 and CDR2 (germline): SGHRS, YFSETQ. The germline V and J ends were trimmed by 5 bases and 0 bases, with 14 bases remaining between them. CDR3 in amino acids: CASRRTVSPNYGYTF. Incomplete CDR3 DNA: TGCGCCAGCAGAAGGACAGTTTCCCCTAACTATGGC.

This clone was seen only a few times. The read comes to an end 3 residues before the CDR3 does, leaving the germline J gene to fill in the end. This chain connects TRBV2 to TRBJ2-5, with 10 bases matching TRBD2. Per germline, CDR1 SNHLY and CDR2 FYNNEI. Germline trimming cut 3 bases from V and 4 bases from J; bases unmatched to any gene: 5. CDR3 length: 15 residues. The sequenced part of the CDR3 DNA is TGTGCCAGCAGTGAGAGCGGGAGGGCCGTAGAGACC. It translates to CASSESGRAVET. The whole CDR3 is CASSESGRAVETQYF.

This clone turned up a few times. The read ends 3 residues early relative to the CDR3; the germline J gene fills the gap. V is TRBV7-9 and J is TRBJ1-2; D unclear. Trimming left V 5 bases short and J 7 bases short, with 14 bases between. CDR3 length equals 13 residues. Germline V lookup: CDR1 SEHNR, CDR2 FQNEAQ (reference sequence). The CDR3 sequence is CASSPNGEGGYTF. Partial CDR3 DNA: TGTGCCAGCAGCCCCAACGGGGAAGGTGGC.

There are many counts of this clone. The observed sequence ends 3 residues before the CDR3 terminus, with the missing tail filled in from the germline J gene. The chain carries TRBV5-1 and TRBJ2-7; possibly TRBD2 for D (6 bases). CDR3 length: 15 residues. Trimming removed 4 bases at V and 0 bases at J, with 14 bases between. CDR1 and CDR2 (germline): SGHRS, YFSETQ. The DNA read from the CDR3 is TGCGCCAGCAGCCCCCAGGGACTCTCCTCCTACGAG. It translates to CASSPQGLSSYE. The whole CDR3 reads CASSPQGLSSYEQYF.